Each of the 23 T cell receptor beta chains below was sequenced from the same sample in a study of blood T cell repertoires in COVID-19. This table comes from immunoSEQ multiplex PCR, and its TCRdb copy is limited to in-frame clones, with some not included. The sample has about 56,000 clones, 84% seen once. Sequencing was carried out using peripheral blood. Source of these receptors: a woman older than 75 with acute or convalescent COVID-19.

A single count supports this clone. V is TRBV10-1 and J is TRBJ2-2, with D tentatively TRBD1 (6 bases). The CDR3 sequence is 14 residues long. Trimming cost V 4 bases and J 2 bases, with 8 bases left between them. Germline loops: CDR1 WNHNN, CDR2 SYGVQD (reference sequence). The CDR3 nucleotides are TGCGCCAGCAGTGCTGGGGGCAACACCGGGGAGCTGTTTTTT. The encoded protein is CASSAGGNTGELFF.

In nucleotides, the CDR3 is TGTGCCAGCAGTTCCACAAGAGACAGAGGCTACACCTTC. Translating gives CASSSTRDRGYTF. The chain couples TRBV27 to TRBJ1-2; a possible D gene is TRBD1 (5 bases). Germline V CDR1 and CDR2: MNHEY, SMNVEV (reference sequence). V was shortened by 4 bases and J by 8 bases, with 14 bases between the two germline ends. The CDR3 covers 13 residues.

This clone was detected once. The rearrangement uses TRBV19 and TRBJ1-1, with a possible D match to TRBD1 (5 bases). The V end was cut by 7 bases, the J end by 1 base, with 10 bases between. The CDR3 covers 13 residues. Germline CDR1 LNHDA, CDR2 SQIVND (reference sequence). The CDR3 loop is CASIPDRNTEAFF. DNA of the CDR3: TGTGCCAGTATTCCTGACAGGAACACTGAAGCTTTCTTT.

V usage is TRBV3-1 (or the pseudogene TRBV3-2) and J usage is TRBJ1-5; TRBD1 matches 7 bases. CDR1 is LGHDT, CDR2 YNNKEL, per germline (reference sequence). After removal of 4 bases from V and 3 bases from J, the junction contained 6 bases not matched to a gene. The CDR3 loop spans 15 amino acids. DNA for the CDR3: TGTGCCAGCAGCCCCCGGACAGGAGTCAATCAGCCCCAGCATTTT. Its protein product is CASSPRTGVNQPQHF.

The genes are TRBV7-3 and TRBJ2-1; 8 nucleotides align to TRBD1. Germline V gives CDR1 SGHTA, CDR2 FQGTGA. CDR3 length: 16 amino acids. Trimming cost V 5 bases and J 1 base; bases outside gene matches: 7. The DNA of the CDR3 is TGTGCCAGCAGCCGACAGGGGATAGGGTCCTACAATGAGCAGTTCTTC. Protein product: CASSRQGIGSYNEQFF.

The chain links TRBV19 to TRBJ2-7; D is perhaps TRBD1 (5 bases). Trimming stripped 3 bases from V and 4 bases from J, with 16 bases between. Germline V lookup: CDR1 LNHDA, CDR2 SQIVND (reference sequence). CDR3 length equals 15 residues. CDR3 sequence reads: CASSIRAGKEYEQYF. For the CDR3, the DNA is TGTGCCAGTAGTATTCGGGCAGGGAAGGAGTACGAGCAGTACTTC.

J is TRBJ1-3 and V is TRBV6-5; 9 bases match TRBD1. Germline CDR1 is MNHEY and CDR2 is SVGAGI. The length of the CDR3 is 14 residues. V lost 6 bases, J lost 7 bases, and 7 bases stayed unmatched. In DNA, the CDR3 is TGTGCCAGCAGGCGGACAGGGGTGGGGAACACCATATATTTT. The encoded protein is CASRRTGVGNTIYF.

This chain uses TRBV9 with TRBJ2-2, with D maybe TRBD2 (6 bases). Trimming took off 0 bases at V and 6 bases at J, with 18 bases between the two ends. The germline gives CDR1 SGDLS, CDR2 YYNGEE. The length of the CDR3 is 17 residues. Here the CDR3 reads CASSVAVHGGIAGELFF. For the CDR3, the DNA is TGTGCCAGCAGCGTAGCAGTCCATGGAGGGATCGCCGGGGAGCTGTTTTTT.

The chain recombines TRBV11-3 with TRBJ2-7, with 9 nucleotides matching TRBD1. The CDR3 has 15 amino acids. Germline V gene data show CDR1 as SGHNT and CDR2 as YENEEA. V was clipped by 2 bases and J by 1 base; unmatched bases: 3. CDR3 sequence (DNA): TGTGCCAGCAGCTTATGGGGGACAGGGTCCTACGAGCAGTACTTC. Translating gives CASSLWGTGSYEQYF.

This clone was detected once. The chain employs TRBV7-9 and TRBJ1-4, with TRBD1 matching 10 bases. J lost 8 bases, V lost 4 bases, and 4 bases had no gene match. The germline V gene has CDR1 SEHNR and CDR2 FQNEAQ (reference sequence). The CDR3 consists of 14 residues. The CDR3 loop reads CASSSPGQGEKLFF. The CDR3 DNA is TGTGCCAGCAGCTCCCCGGGACAGGGGGAAAAACTGTTTTTT.

V is TRBV9 and J is TRBJ2-7; D is perhaps TRBD1 (6 bases). From germline, CDR1 is SGDLS and CDR2 YYNGEE. Trimming removed 4 bases at V and 2 bases at J, with 13 bases between. The CDR3 is made up of 14 amino acids. In DNA, the CDR3 is TGTGCCAGCAGCACGGGGACACCCCCCTACGAGCAGTACTTC. This sequence encodes CASSTGTPPYEQYF.

This clone was seen a handful of times. The V call is TRBV11-2, the J call TRBJ2-3; TRBD1 is a possible D gene (5 bases). Deletions cut 0 bases from V and 3 bases from J, with 10 bases between. The CDR3 contains 15 residues. Germline V gene data show CDR1 as SGHAT and CDR2 as FQNNGV. The CDR3 is CASSLDAAGTDTQYF. The CDR3 region has the DNA TGTGCCAGCAGCTTAGATGCGGCAGGGACAGATACGCAGTATTTT.

The J gene is TRBJ1-5, the V gene TRBV5-6, with 7 bases that match TRBD1. From germline, CDR1 is SGHDT and CDR2 YYEEEE. With 4 bases clipped from V and 6 bases from J, the junction kept 10 bases outside the gene matches. This CDR3 spans 15 amino acids. Here the CDR3 reads CASSHYRGQGQPQHF. The CDR3 DNA is TGTGCCAGCAGCCACTACAGGGGTCAGGGTCAGCCCCAGCATTTT.

The chain joins TRBV5-5 to TRBJ2-7; 7 positions match TRBD1. Germline V gene data show CDR1 as SGHKS and CDR2 as YYEKEE (reference sequence). This CDR3 has 15 residues. The V and J ends lost 2 bases and 0 bases, in that order; junction bases with no gene match: 5. DNA of the CDR3: TGTGCCAGCAGCTTAGGGGGACAGTCCTCCTACGAGCAGTACTTC. It codes for CASSLGGQSSYEQYF.

V is TRBV29-1 and J is TRBJ1-2; D is unclear. Per the germline V gene, CDR1 is SQVTM and CDR2 is ANQGSEA. V shed 6 bases and J shed 4 bases, with 15 bases lying between them. CDR3 length equals 13 residues. CDR3 loop: CSVRREGGYGYTF. The CDR3 bases are TGCAGCGTGAGACGGGAGGGCGGCTATGGCTACACCTTC.

The gene calls are TRBV5-4 and TRBJ1-2, with 11 bases aligning to TRBD1. Trimming took 6 bases from V and 6 from J; bases not matched to a gene: 4. The germline V gene has CDR1 SGHNT and CDR2 YYREEE (reference sequence). The length of the CDR3 is 13 residues. For the CDR3, the DNA is TGTGCCAGCAAGGGACAGGGGGAACATGGCTACACCTTC. Translated, it gives CASKGQGEHGYTF.

This clone was observed a single time. The chain employs TRBV27 and TRBJ2-1; tentatively, D is TRBD2 (7 bases). Trimming cost V 0 bases and J 4 bases, with 10 bases left between them. Germline CDR1 is MNHEY and CDR2 is SMNVEV (reference sequence). This CDR3 is built from 15 residues. CDR3 coding DNA: TGTGCCAGCAGTTTATCGAGGGGGGGTTACAATGAGCAGTTCTTC. Residues: CASSLSRGGYNEQFF.

This clone has more than one count but fewer than ten. The chain couples TRBV3-1 (or the pseudogene TRBV3-2) to TRBJ1-4; D is unclear. Trimming cost V 4 bases and J 3 bases, with 18 bases left between them. The CDR3 has 17 residues. Germline CDR1 LGHDT, CDR2 YNNKEL (reference sequence). CDR3 DNA: TGTGCCAGCAGCCGAGCCGGGAAAGCCCCAGCTAATGAAAAACTGTTTTTT. Amino acid sequence: CASSRAGKAPANEKLFF.

The J gene is TRBJ1-5, the V gene TRBV28, with D hard to call. CDR3 length: 14 amino acids. V was pared by 5 bases and J by 4 bases, with 12 bases between. CDR1 is MDHEN, CDR2 SYDVKM, per germline. The CDR3 protein is CASSTRTDNQPQHF. The CDR3 nucleotides read TGTGCCAGCAGTACCCGGACTGATAATCAGCCCCAGCATTTT.

The chain couples TRBV5-1 to TRBJ1-1; 8 bases align to TRBD1. The germline V gene has CDR1 SGHRS and CDR2 YFSETQ. The trim removed 0 bases at V and 5 bases at J, leaving 9 bases unmatched. The CDR3 has 16 amino acids. The CDR3 DNA reads TGCGCCAGCAGCTTGGGGCCACAGGGGGGAAGGACTGAAGCTTTCTTT. Encoded protein: CASSLGPQGGRTEAFF.

The gene calls are TRBV30 and TRBJ2-7; TRBD2 agrees at 7 bases. V lost 4 bases and J lost 0; bases outside the gene matches: 3. The CDR3 has 13 amino acids. Germline V gene data show CDR1 as GTSNPN and CDR2 as SVGIG (reference sequence). The CDR3 here is CAWNGGSSYEQYF. DNA of the CDR3: TGTGCCTGGAACGGCGGGAGCTCCTACGAGCAGTACTTC.

The rearrangement joins TRBV29-1 to TRBJ2-5, with a possible D match to TRBD2 (6 bases). This CDR3 comprises 13 residues. The V end was cut by 6 bases, the J end by 5 bases, with 16 bases between. Germline CDR1 and CDR2: SQVTM and ANQGSEA. CDR3 DNA sequence: TGCAGCGTCCACCGGGCGGGGAGGGAGACCCAGTACTTC. It codes for CSVHRAGRETQYF.

This sequence joins TRBV5-4 and TRBJ2-3, with D perhaps TRBD1 (5 bases). The CDR3 has 16 amino acids. The germline V and J ends were trimmed by 4 bases and 0 bases, with 15 bases remaining between them. The V gene's germline CDR1 is SGHNT and CDR2 YYREEE (reference sequence). The CDR3 protein is CASSQSAGYSTDTQYF. In DNA, the CDR3 is TGTGCCAGCAGCCAATCAGCAGGGTATAGCACAGATACGCAGTATTTT.